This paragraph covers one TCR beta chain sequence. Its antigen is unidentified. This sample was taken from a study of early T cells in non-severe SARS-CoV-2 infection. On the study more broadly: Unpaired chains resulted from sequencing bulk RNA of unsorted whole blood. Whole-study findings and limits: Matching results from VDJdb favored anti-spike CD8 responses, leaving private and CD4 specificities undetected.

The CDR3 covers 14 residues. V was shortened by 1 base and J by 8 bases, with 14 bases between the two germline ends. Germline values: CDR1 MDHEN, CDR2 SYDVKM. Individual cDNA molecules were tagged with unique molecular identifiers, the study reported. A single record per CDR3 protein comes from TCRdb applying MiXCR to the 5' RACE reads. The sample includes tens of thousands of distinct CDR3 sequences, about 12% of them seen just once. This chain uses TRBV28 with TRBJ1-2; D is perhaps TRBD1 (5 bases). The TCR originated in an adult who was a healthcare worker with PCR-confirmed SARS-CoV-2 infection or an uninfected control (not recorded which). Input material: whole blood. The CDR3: CASSLYPGREGYTF. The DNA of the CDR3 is TGTGCCAGCAGTTTATATCCGGGGCGCGAGGGCTACACCTTC.